The clone carrying this TCR beta chain was seen more than once but under ten times. The data were taken from a study of blood T cells in healthy people across ages. From germline, CDR1 is MNHEY and CDR2 SMNVEV (reference sequence). The CDR3 is 17 amino acids. Trimming cost V 5 bases and J 6 bases; bases outside gene matches: 17. Sample-barcoded 5' priming and a J-beta primer mix drove a second PCR of 7 to 11 cycles. One entry per CDR3 protein, called by TCRdb with MiXCR from the 5' RACE reads. The sample shows about 1.4 million distinct CDR3 sequences, around 59% of them seen only once. Sequencing used blood. This chain links TRBV27 with TRBJ2-7; 9 bases are a match to TRBD1. The sequence was collected from a man younger than 30 in good health. The CDR3 DNA reads TGTGCCAGCAGTACCCACAACCCCGGGACAGGGTCGGGCGAGCAGTACTTC. Translation gives CASSTHNPGTGSGEQYF.